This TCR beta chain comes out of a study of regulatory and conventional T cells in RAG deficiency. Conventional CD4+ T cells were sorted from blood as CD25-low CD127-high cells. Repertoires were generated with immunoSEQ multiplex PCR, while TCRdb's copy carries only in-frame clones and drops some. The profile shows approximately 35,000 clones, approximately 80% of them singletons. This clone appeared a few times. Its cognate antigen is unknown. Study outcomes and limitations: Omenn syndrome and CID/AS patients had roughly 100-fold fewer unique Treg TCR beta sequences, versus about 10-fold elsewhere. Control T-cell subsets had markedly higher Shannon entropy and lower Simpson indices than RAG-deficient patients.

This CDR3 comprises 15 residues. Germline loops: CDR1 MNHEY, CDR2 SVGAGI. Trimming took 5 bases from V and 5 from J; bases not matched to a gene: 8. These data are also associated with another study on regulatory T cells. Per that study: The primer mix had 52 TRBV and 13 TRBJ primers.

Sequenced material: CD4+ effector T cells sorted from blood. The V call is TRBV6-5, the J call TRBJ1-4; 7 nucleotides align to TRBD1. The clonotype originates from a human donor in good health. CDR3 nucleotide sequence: TGTGCCAGCAGTCCTCAGGGGGTTGTAAATGAAAAACTGTTTTTT. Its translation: CASSPQGVVNEKLFF.